The 7 T cell receptor beta chains presented below share a single source sample, sequenced in a study of cytomegalovirus exposure and HLA in healthy donors. With 60 Vbeta and 13 Jbeta primers, the PCR was carried out. Sequenced by immunoSEQ multiplex PCR; TCRdb stores in-frame clones only, minus some. The sample carries fewer than 200,000 clones, 68% recorded once. The sequenced sample consisted of PBMCs. These receptors all stem from a man in his forties or fifties in good health and CMV-seronegative.

This clone was picked up a small number of times. This chain connects TRBV27 to TRBJ1-1, with 7 bases that match TRBD1. The ends lost 5 bases at V and 0 bases at J; junction bases unmatched: 6. The CDR3 spans 15 residues. Germline assignment: CDR1 MNHEY and CDR2 SMNVEV (reference sequence). The CDR3, as DNA: TGTGCCAGCAGTCCCCGGGACAGATTGAACACTGAAGCTTTCTTT. Its protein product is CASSPRDRLNTEAFF.

J is TRBJ2-5 and V is TRBV5-6; 8 bases are a match to TRBD2. The CDR3 loop spans 17 amino acids. Germline lookup yields CDR1 SGHDT and CDR2 YYEEEE. The V segment lost 1 base and the J segment 4 bases; nucleotides outside the gene matches: 12. The chain's CDR3 is CASSLLVGGGSIETQYF. The CDR3 DNA reads as TGTGCCAGCAGCTTGCTCGTCGGGGGGGGCTCTATAGAGACCCAGTACTTC.

The chain employs TRBV7-2 and TRBJ2-1; TRBD1 agrees at 10 bases. Per the germline V gene, CDR1 is SGHTA and CDR2 is FQGNSA. V gave up 5 bases and J gave up 7 bases; unmatched junction bases: 8. CDR3 length: 15 residues. CDR3 protein: CASSAGQGLVNEQFF. The CDR3, as DNA: TGTGCCAGCAGCGCGGGACAGGGGTTAGTAAATGAGCAGTTCTTC.

A single count supports this clone. J is TRBJ2-7 and V is TRBV5-1; TRBD2 matches 9 bases. The V gene's germline CDR1 is SGHRS and CDR2 YFSETQ. CDR3 length: 14 residues. J gave up 1 base and V 5 bases, and 4 bases lay outside the gene matches. In DNA, the CDR3 is TGCGCCAGCAGTTCTAGCGGGGTTTCCTACGAGCAGTACTTC. This codes for CASSSSGVSYEQYF.

This clone was detected once. The chain has TRBV7-9 and TRBJ1-6, with TRBD1 identical over 11 bases. In germline, CDR1 is SEHNR, CDR2 FQNEAQ (reference sequence). V lost 5 bases to trimming and J lost 4 bases; unmatched junction nucleotides: 10. There are 18 residues in the CDR3. The CDR3 coding sequence is TGTGCCAGCAGCACTCGGACAGGGGGCGACGTGTATAATTCACCCCTCCACTTT. Residues: CASSTRTGGDVYNSPLHF.

The rearrangement links TRBV4-2 to TRBJ1-1; 7 bases agree with TRBD1. The germline V gene encodes CDR1 LGHNA and CDR2 YNFKEQ. There are 13 residues in the CDR3. The J segment lost 9 bases and the V segment lost 2 bases, leaving 6 bases of the junction unmatched. The CDR3 loop reads CASSQFRDSKAFF. CDR3 DNA sequence: TGTGCCAGCAGCCAATTCCGGGACAGTAAAGCTTTCTTT.

The chain links TRBV5-4 to TRBJ2-7, with 10 bases lining up with TRBD1. The V segment lost 0 bases and the J segment 1 base; nucleotides outside the gene matches: 4. CDR3 length: 16 residues. Looked up from germline, CDR1 is SGHNT and CDR2 is YYREEE (reference sequence). CDR3 nucleotide sequence: TGTGCCAGCAGCTTGGCCAGGGGACAGGGGTCCTACGAGCAGTACTTC. As protein: CASSLARGQGSYEQYF.